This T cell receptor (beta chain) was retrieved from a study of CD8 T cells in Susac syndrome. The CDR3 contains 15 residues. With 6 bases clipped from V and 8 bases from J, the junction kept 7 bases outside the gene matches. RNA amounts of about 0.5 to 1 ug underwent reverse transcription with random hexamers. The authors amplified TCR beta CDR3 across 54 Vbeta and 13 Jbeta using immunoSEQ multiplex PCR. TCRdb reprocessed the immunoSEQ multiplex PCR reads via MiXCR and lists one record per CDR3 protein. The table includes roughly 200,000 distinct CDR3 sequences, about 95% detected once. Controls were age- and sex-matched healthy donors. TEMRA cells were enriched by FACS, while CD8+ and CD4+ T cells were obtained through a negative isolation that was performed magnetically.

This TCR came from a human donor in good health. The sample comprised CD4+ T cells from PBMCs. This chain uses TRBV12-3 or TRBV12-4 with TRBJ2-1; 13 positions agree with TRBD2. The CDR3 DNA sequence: TGTGCCAGCAGCCGGACTAGCGGGAGTATCGATGAGCAGTTCTTC. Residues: CASSRTSGSIDEQFF.